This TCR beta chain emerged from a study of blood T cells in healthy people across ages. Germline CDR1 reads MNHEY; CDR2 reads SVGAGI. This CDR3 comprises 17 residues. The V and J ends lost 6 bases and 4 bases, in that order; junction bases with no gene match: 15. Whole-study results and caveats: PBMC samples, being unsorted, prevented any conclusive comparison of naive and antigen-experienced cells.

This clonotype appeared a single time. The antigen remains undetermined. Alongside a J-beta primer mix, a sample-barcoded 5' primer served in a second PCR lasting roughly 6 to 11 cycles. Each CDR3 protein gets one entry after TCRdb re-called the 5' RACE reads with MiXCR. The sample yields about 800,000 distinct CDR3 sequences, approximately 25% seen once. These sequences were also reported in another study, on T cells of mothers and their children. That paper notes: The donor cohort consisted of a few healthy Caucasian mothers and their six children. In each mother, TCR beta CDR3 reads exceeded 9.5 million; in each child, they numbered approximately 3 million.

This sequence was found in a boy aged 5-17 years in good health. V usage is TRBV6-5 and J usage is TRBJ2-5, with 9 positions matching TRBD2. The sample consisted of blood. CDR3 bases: TGTGCCAGCAGCACTTCCCCTCTGGGACTAGCATCAGAGACCCAGTACTTC. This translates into CASSTSPLGLASETQYF.